This T cell receptor beta chain was documented in a study of T cell changes during pregnancy in multiple sclerosis. Produced via immunoSEQ multiplex PCR; TCRdb's table is partial and in-frame only. The sample lists around 92,000 clones; 85% to 95% were seen once. Germline V CDR1 and CDR2: SGDLS, YYNGEE. With 0 bases removed from V and 0 bases from J, the gap between germline ends came to 13 bases. The CDR3 length is 17 residues. Specimen: peripheral blood, collected in the first trimester of pregnancy. This chain joins TRBV9 and TRBJ2-1, with D possibly matching TRBD2 (6 bases). This clonotype was sampled from a female donor with multiple sclerosis, enrolled in a pregnancy study. The CDR3 loop reads CASSVAGGGFSYNEQFF. The CDR3 DNA is TGTGCCAGCAGCGTAGCGGGTGGGGGGTTCTCCTACAATGAGCAGTTCTTC.